One sample yielded the 32 T cell receptor beta chains listed below, sequenced in a study of vaccination effects on CD4 cells after COVID-19. The protocol was immunoSEQ multiplex PCR, while the TCRdb copy is restricted to in-frame clones and leaves out a portion. In the table there are about 48,000 clones, 50% to 80% of which are singletons. What these receptors recognize is not known. Investigators separated out CD4+ T cells once around 9 days of culture had passed. The specimen comprised CD4+ T cells from PBMCs cultured without peptide, sampled before COVID-19 vaccination. These receptors were obtained from a human donor who received a COVID-19 vaccine.

V usage is TRBV30 and J usage is TRBJ1-1; D gene uncertain. V dropped 3 bases and J dropped 0 bases, with 8 bases sitting between them. Germline loops: CDR1 GTSNPN, CDR2 SVGIG (reference sequence). This CDR3 is 13 amino acids long. The CDR3 region has the DNA TGTGCCTGGAGAGAGAACTTGAACACTGAAGCTTTCTTT. This sequence encodes CAWRENLNTEAFF. Drawing the rest from reference TRBV30 and TRBJ1-1, the complete variable domain is SQTIHQWPATLVQPVGSPLSLECTVEGTSNPNLYWYRQAAGRGLQLLFYSVGIGQISSEVPQNLSASRPQDRQFILSSKKLLLSDSGFYLCAWRENLNTEAFFGQGTRLTVV.

This clone has just a few counts. The CDR3 DNA sequence: TGTGCCAGCCACAGGGATTCCTATAATTCACCCCTCCACTTT. This sequence encodes CASHRDSYNSPLHF. The chain couples TRBV6-5 to TRBJ1-6; D may be TRBD1 (6 bases). This CDR3 spans 14 amino acids. V was cut by 8 bases and J by 1 base, with 9 bases left in between. Per the germline V gene, CDR1 is MNHEY and CDR2 is SVGAGI.

This rearrangement joins TRBV6-5 to TRBJ2-5; no clear D. CDR1 is MNHEY and CDR2 is SVGAGI in the germline V gene. The CDR3 contains 13 residues. V was pared by 5 bases and J by 5 bases, with 12 bases between. The CDR3 coding sequence is TGTGCCAGCAGTCCAGGATTAATGGAGACCCAGTACTTC. Residues: CASSPGLMETQYF.

This chain connects TRBV7-9 to TRBJ1-4; a possible D gene is TRBD1 (6 bases). Germline CDR1 and CDR2: SEHNR and FQNEAQ (reference sequence). V dropped 6 bases and J dropped 6 bases, with 20 bases sitting between them. This CDR3 spans 16 amino acids. Here the CDR3 reads CASSPSGGGAYEKLFF. The CDR3 DNA sequence: TGTGCCAGCAGTCCAAGTGGAGGGGGGGCGTATGAAAAACTGTTTTTT.

The chain links TRBV3-1 (or the pseudogene TRBV3-2) to TRBJ2-7; tentatively, D is TRBD2 (5 bases). V was cut by 4 bases and J by 3 bases, with 16 bases left in between. This CDR3 comprises 15 residues. Germline lookup yields CDR1 LGHDT and CDR2 YNNKEL (reference sequence). CDR3 amino acids: CASSPVLSGSYEQYF. CDR3 coding DNA: TGTGCCAGCAGCCCCGTTTTATCGGGAAGCTACGAGCAGTACTTC.

The rearrangement links TRBV7-2 to TRBJ1-2, with TRBD1 identical over 10 bases. The ends lost 1 base at V and 4 bases at J; junction bases unmatched: 6. Germline CDR1 and CDR2: SGHTA and FQGNSA. There are 16 residues in the CDR3. CDR3 nucleotides: TGTGCCAGCAGCTTAGGGGGACAGGGGCTAATCTATGGCTACACCTTC. Its translation: CASSLGGQGLIYGYTF.

The chain couples TRBV5-1 to TRBJ2-1; 9 bases align to TRBD1. Unmatched junction bases numbered 8, after V lost 2 bases and J lost 8 bases. Germline CDR1 SGHRS, CDR2 YFSETQ. The CDR3 runs to 15 residues. CDR3 DNA sequence: TGCGCCAGCAGCTTTGACAGGGGGAGGTCGTATGAGCAGTTCTTC. It yields the protein CASSFDRGRSYEQFF.

This clone was counted between two and nine times. The rearrangement joins TRBV29-1 to TRBJ1-1; D remains unclear. Germline loops: CDR1 SQVTM, CDR2 ANQGSEA. The length of the CDR3 is 11 residues. Trimming removed 2 bases from V and 0 bases from J, with 1 base in between. CDR3 bases: TGCAGCGTTGAACTGAACACTGAAGCTTTCTTT. The encoded protein is CSVELNTEAFF.

The V call is TRBV5-8, the J call TRBJ1-1; weak D call: TRBD1 (6 bases). The germline CDR1 and CDR2 sequences are SGHTS and YDEGEE. Trimming took 2 bases from V and 2 from J, leaving 22 bases between them. CDR3 size: 18 residues. CDR3 bases: TGTGCCAGCAGCTTAATTGGGGGGCAGAGGAGTCTAAACACTGAAGCTTTCTTT. Amino acid sequence: CASSLIGGQRSLNTEAFF.

The chain uses TRBV3-1 (or the pseudogene TRBV3-2) and TRBJ1-5; D gene unclear. In germline, CDR1 is LGHDT, CDR2 YNNKEL (reference sequence). Trimming took off 1 base at V and 4 bases at J, with 8 bases between the two ends. This CDR3 contains 14 residues. The CDR3 here is CASSQGGRNQPQHF. Written as DNA, the CDR3 is TGTGCCAGCAGCCAAGGTGGGAGGAATCAGCCCCAGCATTTT.

The V and J genes are TRBV5-1 and TRBJ2-2; weak D call: TRBD2 (6 bases). V shed 0 bases and J shed 2 bases, with 17 bases lying between them. CDR1 SGHRS and CDR2 YFSETQ come from the germline V gene. The CDR3 loop spans 18 amino acids. CDR3 sequence reads: CASSLGALGGANTGELFF. Written as DNA, the CDR3 is TGCGCCAGCAGCTTGGGGGCCCTTGGCGGGGCCAACACCGGGGAGCTGTTTTTT.

The chain links TRBV5-4 to TRBJ2-3; possible D gene TRBD2, 5 bases. The germline gives CDR1 SGHNT, CDR2 YYREEE (reference sequence). This CDR3 comprises 15 residues. V was cut by 4 bases and J by 0 bases, with 12 bases left in between. CDR3 nucleotides: TGTGCCAGCAGCCCCCAACCGGGAAGCACAGATACGCAGTATTTT. This translates into CASSPQPGSTDTQYF.

The chain employs TRBV13 and TRBJ1-6; no clear D gene. The V end lost 7 bases, the J end lost 0 bases, and 16 bases lay between the germline ends. The CDR3 has 17 residues. CDR1 is PRHDT, CDR2 FYEKMQ, per germline (reference sequence). The CDR3 DNA reads TGTGCCAGCACCGCTTCTAACTGGGGCTCCTATAATTCACCCCTCCACTTT. Its translation: CASTASNWGSYNSPLHF.

The rearrangement joins TRBV7-9 to TRBJ2-3, with 8 bases lining up with TRBD2. With V trimmed by 0 bases and J by 5 bases, 7 bases remained unmatched. In germline, CDR1 is SEHNR, CDR2 FQNEAQ (reference sequence). The CDR3 is 16 amino acids. The CDR3, as DNA: TGTGCCAGCAGCTTAGCGTTGGCGGGGGGTTTAGATACGCAGTATTTT. Protein sequence: CASSLALAGGLDTQYF.

The rearrangement links TRBV7-9 to TRBJ1-4; possibly TRBD1 for D (5 bases). This CDR3 region has 14 residues. Trimming removed 5 bases from V and 8 bases from J, with 15 bases in between. The V gene's germline CDR1 is SEHNR and CDR2 FQNEAQ (reference sequence). The chain's CDR3 is CASSNQGFREKLFF. Here the CDR3 DNA reads TGTGCCAGCAGCAATCAGGGATTTCGGGAAAAACTGTTTTTT.

This chain links TRBV25-1 with TRBJ2-5; D uncertain. The CDR3 loop spans 14 amino acids. Trimming cost V 1 base and J 0 bases, with 6 bases left between them. Germline lookup yields CDR1 MGHDK and CDR2 SYGVNS. The CDR3 is CASSESLHQETQYF. The CDR3 coding sequence is TGTGCCAGCAGTGAATCACTACACCAAGAGACCCAGTACTTC.

The CDR3 DNA follows: TGTGCCAGCAGTTTATGGGATTTTGGGACAGTCCTCAATCAGCCCCAGCATTTT. This encodes CASSLWDFGTVLNQPQHF. The chain is built from TRBV28 and TRBJ1-5; 7 bases match TRBD1. V gave up 0 bases and J gave up 3 bases; unmatched junction bases: 11. This CDR3 region has 18 residues. The germline gives CDR1 MDHEN, CDR2 SYDVKM.

This clone was picked up a small number of times. CDR3 sequence (DNA): TGTGCCAGCAGTGGGAATAGCAATCAGCCCCAGCATTTT. Amino acids: CASSGNSNQPQHF. The rearrangement links TRBV28 to TRBJ1-5; no clear D. V lost 5 bases, J lost 0 bases, and 5 bases lay in between. This CDR3 has 13 residues. From germline, CDR1 is MDHEN and CDR2 SYDVKM.

The genes are TRBV29-1 and TRBJ2-7; tentatively, D is TRBD1 (5 bases). The germline CDR1 and CDR2 sequences are SQVTM and ANQGSEA. The CDR3 length is 14 residues. Trimming removed 5 bases at V and 3 bases at J, with 17 bases between. This CDR3 is CSVKSSGQGYEQYF. CDR3 nucleotide sequence: TGCAGCGTTAAATCATCAGGGCAAGGCTACGAGCAGTACTTC.

In this sample, this clone turned up once. This chain joins TRBV24-1 and TRBJ2-2; D is uncertain. The CDR3 sequence is 13 residues long. Germline lookup yields CDR1 KGHDR and CDR2 SFDVKD. Trimming pared 4 bases from V and 5 bases from J, leaving 7 bases between. DNA of the CDR3: TGTGCCACCAGTGAGGGCGGAACCGGGGAGCTGTTTTTT. Encoded protein: CATSEGGTGELFF.

This clone was found a few times. V is TRBV5-1 and J is TRBJ2-7; perhaps D is TRBD1 or TRBD2 (6 bases each). The V gene lost 4 bases and the J gene lost 1 base, with 15 bases spanning the gap. The CDR3 contains 15 residues. Germline V gene lookup returns CDR1 SGHRS and CDR2 YFSETQ. This CDR3 is CASSAVGGRSYEQYF. The CDR3 coding sequence is TGCGCCAGCAGCGCGGTAGGGGGGCGATCCTACGAGCAGTACTTC.

The chain recombines TRBV7-2 with TRBJ1-1, with D perhaps matching TRBD1 (5 bases). The V end lost 2 bases, the J end lost 4 bases, and 11 bases lay between the germline ends. In germline, CDR1 is SGHTA, CDR2 FQGNSA. The CDR3 runs 14 residues. The CDR3 coding sequence is TGTGCCAGCAGCTTACGACAGCGGGCCACTGAAGCTTTCTTT. This sequence encodes CASSLRQRATEAFF.

The genes are TRBV30 and TRBJ1-5; 8 bases agree with TRBD1. This CDR3 region has 17 residues. The J segment lost 0 bases and the V segment lost 2 bases, leaving 9 bases of the junction unmatched. The germline gives CDR1 GTSNPN, CDR2 SVGIG (reference sequence). CDR3 residues: CAWSTGQGGHSNQPQHF. The CDR3 DNA reads as TGTGCCTGGAGTACCGGACAGGGTGGGCATAGCAATCAGCCCCAGCATTTT.

This rearrangement joins TRBV24-1 to TRBJ2-4, with D perhaps matching TRBD1 (5 bases). Trimming took 3 bases from V and 3 from J, leaving 11 bases between them. Germline CDR1 is KGHDR and CDR2 is SFDVKD. This CDR3 has 15 amino acids. The CDR3, as DNA: TGTGCCACCAGTGATCCAGGGTATAGCAAAAACATTCAGTACTTC. Translation: CATSDPGYSKNIQYF.

V usage is TRBV5-1 and J usage is TRBJ1-4, with D possibly matching TRBD1 (6 bases). Germline V gene sequence: CDR1 SGHRS, CDR2 YFSETQ. V shed 4 bases and J shed 2 bases, with 15 bases lying between them. The length of the CDR3 is 16 residues. The CDR3 here is CASSILGALTNEKLFF. The CDR3 nucleotides read TGCGCCAGCAGCATCCTGGGGGCGCTGACTAATGAAAAACTGTTTTTT. The variable domain in full, with the rest retrieved from reference TRBV5-1 and TRBJ1-4, is KAGVTQTPRYLIKTRGQQVTLSCSPISGHRSVSWYQQTPGQGLQFLFEYFSETQRNKGNFPGRFSGRQFSNSRSEMNVSTLELGDSALYLCASSILGALTNEKLFFGSGTQLSVL.

This clone was counted once. The genes are TRBV5-1 and TRBJ2-7, with 9 bases that match TRBD1. There are 16 residues in the CDR3. Germline assignment: CDR1 SGHRS and CDR2 YFSETQ. The J segment lost 3 bases and the V segment lost 2 bases, leaving 9 bases of the junction unmatched. CDR3 residues: CASSFGPTGGGYEQYF. As DNA, the CDR3 is TGCGCCAGCAGCTTCGGGCCGACAGGGGGGGGCTACGAGCAGTACTTC.

Only a few counts were recorded for this clone. This sequence joins TRBV23-1 and TRBJ1-5; the D gene is possibly TRBD1 (5 bases). TRBV23-1 is an ORF; its function is uncertain. Deletions cut 4 bases from V and 7 bases from J, with 20 bases between. The CDR3 spans 16 residues. CDR3 in amino acids: CASSPPGPGLFQPQHF. CDR3 in DNA: TGCGCCAGCAGTCCCCCAGGGCCAGGGCTATTCCAGCCCCAGCATTTT.

The gene calls are TRBV4-1 and TRBJ1-2; tentatively, D is TRBD1 (6 bases). The CDR3 is 14 amino acids. CDR1 MGHRA and CDR2 YSYEKL come from the germline V gene. Trimming shortened V by 6 bases and J by 6 bases, and 17 bases separated the two germline ends. The CDR3 loop reads CASRQQGTGHGYTF. The CDR3 DNA reads as TGCGCCAGCAGGCAACAGGGTACCGGACATGGCTACACCTTC.

This clone was picked up one time. This chain links TRBV3-1 (or the pseudogene TRBV3-2) with TRBJ2-5; 14 bases fit TRBD2. Trimming took 1 base from V and 3 from J; bases not matched to a gene: 10. The CDR3 consists of 19 residues. Germline V gene data show CDR1 as LGHDT and CDR2 as YNNKEL (reference sequence). CDR3 sequence (DNA): TGTGCCAGCAGCCAAGGCAGGAGGGGACTAGCGGGAGTAGAAGAGACCCAGTACTTC. It yields the protein CASSQGRRGLAGVEETQYF.

The rearrangement joins TRBV6-5 to TRBJ2-1, with 10 bases identical to TRBD2. The CDR3 runs 16 residues. Trimming at V came to 1 base and at J to 6 bases, leaving 6 bases not matched to a gene. The germline V gene encodes CDR1 MNHEY and CDR2 SVGAGI. This CDR3 reads CASSYFLSGRANEQFF. The CDR3 DNA sequence: TGTGCCAGCAGTTACTTTTTAAGCGGGAGGGCCAATGAGCAGTTCTTC.

This chain joins TRBV6-1 and TRBJ1-2, with D possibly matching TRBD1 (5 bases). This CDR3 is 13 amino acids long. The germline V gene encodes CDR1 MNHNS and CDR2 SASEGT. With 2 bases removed from V and 4 bases from J, the gap between germline ends came to 8 bases. CDR3 loop: CASSEQGTYGYTF. The CDR3 DNA reads TGTGCCAGCAGTGAACAAGGGACCTATGGCTACACCTTC.

This sequence joins TRBV3-1 (or the pseudogene TRBV3-2) and TRBJ2-7; tentative D call: TRBD2 (6 bases). Germline V gene lookup returns CDR1 LGHDT and CDR2 YNNKEL (reference sequence). V lost 0 bases and J 2 bases, leaving 14 bases between the germline ends. The CDR3 is 16 amino acids. The CDR3 reads CASSQEGGPLTYEQYF. The CDR3 region has the DNA TGTGCCAGCAGCCAAGAGGGGGGACCTCTTACCTACGAGCAGTACTTC.